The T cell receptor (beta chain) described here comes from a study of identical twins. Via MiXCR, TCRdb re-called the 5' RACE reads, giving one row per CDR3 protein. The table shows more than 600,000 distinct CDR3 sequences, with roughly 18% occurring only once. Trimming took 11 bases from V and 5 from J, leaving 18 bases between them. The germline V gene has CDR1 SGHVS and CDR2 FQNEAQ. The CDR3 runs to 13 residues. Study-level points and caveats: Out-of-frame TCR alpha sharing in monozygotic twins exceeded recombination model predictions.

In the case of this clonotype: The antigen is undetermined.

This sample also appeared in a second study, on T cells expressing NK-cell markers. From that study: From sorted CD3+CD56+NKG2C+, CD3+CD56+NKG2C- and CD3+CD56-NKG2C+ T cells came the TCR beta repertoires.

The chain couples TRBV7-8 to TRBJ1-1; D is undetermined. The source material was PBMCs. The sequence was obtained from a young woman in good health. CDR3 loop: CASENIWETEAFF. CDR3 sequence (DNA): TGTGCCTCGGAGAACATCTGGGAAACTGAAGCTTTCTTT.